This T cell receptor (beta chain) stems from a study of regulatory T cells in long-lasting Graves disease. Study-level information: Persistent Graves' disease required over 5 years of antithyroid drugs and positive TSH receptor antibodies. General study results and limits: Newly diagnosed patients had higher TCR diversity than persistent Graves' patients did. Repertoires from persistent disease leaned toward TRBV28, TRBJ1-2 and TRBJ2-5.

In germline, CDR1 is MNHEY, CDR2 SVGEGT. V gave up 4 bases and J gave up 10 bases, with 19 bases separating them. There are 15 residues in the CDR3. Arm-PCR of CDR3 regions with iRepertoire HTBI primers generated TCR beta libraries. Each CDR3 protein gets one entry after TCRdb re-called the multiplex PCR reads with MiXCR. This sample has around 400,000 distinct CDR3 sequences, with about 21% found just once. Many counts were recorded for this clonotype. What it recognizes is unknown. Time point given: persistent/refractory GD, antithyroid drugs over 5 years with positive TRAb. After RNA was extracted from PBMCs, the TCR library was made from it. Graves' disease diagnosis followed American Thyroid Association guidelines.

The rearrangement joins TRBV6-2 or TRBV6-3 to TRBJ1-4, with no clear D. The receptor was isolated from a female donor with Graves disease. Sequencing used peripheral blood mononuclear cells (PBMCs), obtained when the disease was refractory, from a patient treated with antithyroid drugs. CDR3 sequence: CASSSRLFGLGKLFF. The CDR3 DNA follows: TGTGCCAGCAGTTCCAGGTTATTCGGGTTGGGAAAACTGTTTTTT.